The TCR beta chain under discussion was sequenced for a study of T cell repertoires in cytomegalovirus infection. In the study overall: Both CMV infection and a matching HLA type were indicated by public TCR beta signatures.

The germline V and J ends were trimmed by 3 bases and 0 bases, with 15 bases remaining between them. The CDR3 has 17 residues. Germline V gives CDR1 SNHLY, CDR2 FYNNEI. With respect to this clonotype: Its target is unknown.

MiXCR, run by TCRdb on the reads, gives a single entry per CDR3 protein. The data show around 630,000 distinct CDR3 sequences, about 24% seen once. Points from the study as a whole: CMV carriers with the relevant HLA were identified by cumulative public TCR beta family frequency.

The sequenced material came from CD8+ T cells from PBMCs. This receptor was identified in a human donor in good health (CMV status not recorded). Some clones in this sample may be carry-over from other donors' samples. The chain recombines TRBV2 with TRBJ2-1, with a weak D call TRBD2 (6 bases). The CDR3 DNA sequence: TGTGCCAGCAGTGAGCCCCTCCTAGCGAACTCCTACAATGAGCAGTTCTTC. The encoded protein is CASSEPLLANSYNEQFF. Filled out from reference TRBV2 and TRBJ2-1, the complete variable domain reads EPEVTQTPSHQVTQMGQEVILRCVPISNHLYFYWYRQILGQKVEFLVSFYNNEISEKSEIFDDQFSVERPDGSNFTLKIRSTKLEDSAMYFCASSEPLLANSYNEQFFGPGTRLTVL.